These 23 T cell receptor beta chains share one sample of origin, sequenced in a study of cytomegalovirus exposure and HLA in healthy donors. With 60 Vbeta and 13 Jbeta primers, the PCR was carried out. Clones were sequenced by immunoSEQ multiplex PCR, and TCRdb holds only the in-frame ones, with some missing. The sample shows around 110,000 clones, 82% of them seen only once. Specimen: PBMCs. Source of these receptors: a man aged 25-45 years in good health and CMV-seropositive.

In its sample, this clone was seen a few times. The chain is built from TRBV21-1 and TRBJ1-4; the D segment call TRBD1 is taken from the table without a DNA check. TRBV21-1 is a documented pseudogene. This CDR3 has 17 residues. CDR3 residues: CASSKVPGQGLGEKLFF. CDR3 nucleotide sequence: TGTGCCAGCAGCAAGGTCCCGGGACAGGGATTAGGGGAAAAACTGTTTTTT.

The rearrangement links TRBV7-9 to TRBJ2-7; perhaps TRBD1 as D (6 bases). The CDR3 contains 13 residues. Per germline, CDR1 SEHNR and CDR2 FQNEAQ (reference sequence). V lost 1 base and J 11 bases, leaving 15 bases between the germline ends. CDR3 sequence (DNA): TGTGCCAGCAGCTTAGGTGAGGGGGTAATGGAGTACTTC. Translated: CASSLGEGVMEYF. Variable domain in full (rest from reference TRBV7-9 and TRBJ2-7): DTGVSQNPRHKITKRGQNVTFRCDPISEHNRLYWYRQTLGQGPEFLTYFQNEAQLEKSRLLSDRFSAERPKGSFSTLEIQRTEQGDSAMYLCASSLGEGVMEYFGPGTRLTVT.

This rearrangement joins TRBV4-2 to TRBJ2-3; possibly TRBD2 for D (7 bases). The CDR3 is 14 residues long. Per the germline V gene, CDR1 is LGHNA and CDR2 is YNFKEQ. V lost 11 bases to trimming and J lost 2 bases, with 17 bases between them. DNA of the CDR3: TGTGCCGCGTCAGAGGGGGGGCCCACAGATACGCAGTATTTT. It translates to CAASEGGPTDTQYF.

This sequence joins TRBV25-1 and TRBJ1-1; D is undetermined. CDR1 and CDR2 from the germline V gene are MGHDK and SYGVNS. The CDR3 runs 14 residues. V shed 6 bases and J shed 2 bases, with 13 bases lying between them. CDR3 bases: TGTGCCAGCAGCCCCCTTCGGGGTAACACTGAAGCTTTCTTT. Amino acids: CASSPLRGNTEAFF.

The chain recombines TRBV5-1 with TRBJ2-1, with 8 bases aligning to TRBD2. The germline V gene has CDR1 SGHRS and CDR2 YFSETQ. CDR3 length equals 14 residues. V trimming: 0 bases; J trimming: 5 bases; junction bases outside the gene matches: 1. CDR3 amino acids: CASSLVLADNEQFF. The CDR3 DNA sequence: TGCGCCAGCAGCTTGGTACTAGCGGACAATGAGCAGTTCTTC.

This chain joins TRBV5-5 and TRBJ2-7; D is possibly TRBD1 (5 bases). V lost 1 base and J lost 0, with 8 bases in between. The length of the CDR3 is 14 residues. Per germline, CDR1 SGHKS and CDR2 YYEKEE (reference sequence). The CDR3 DNA reads as TGTGCCAGCAGCTTGCAGGGAAGCTCCTACGAGCAGTACTTC. Its translation is CASSLQGSSYEQYF.

The chain joins TRBV19 to TRBJ1-3; D is ambiguous. Trimming shortened V by 10 bases and J by 4 bases, and 8 bases separated the two germline ends. This CDR3 comprises 11 residues. The germline gives CDR1 LNHDA, CDR2 SQIVND (reference sequence). The CDR3 region is CATRVGNTIYF. The CDR3 bases are TGTGCCACCCGGGTCGGAAACACCATATATTTT.

As DNA, the CDR3 is TGCGCCAGCAGCACCGGTAGCAGCACAGATACGCAGTATTTT. It encodes CASSTGSSTDTQYF. The J gene is TRBJ2-3, the V gene TRBV5-1; D is ambiguous. V gave up 4 bases and J gave up 0 bases, with 9 bases separating them. From germline, CDR1 is SGHRS and CDR2 YFSETQ. The CDR3 is 14 residues long.

This chain connects TRBV18 to TRBJ2-1; 12 bases match TRBD2. CDR3 length: 16 residues. The junction had 10 bases not matched to a gene; V was cut back by 8 bases and J by 5 bases. Germline V CDR1 and CDR2: KGHSH, LQKENI. The CDR3 loop reads CASPPGGLAGNNEQFF. CDR3 coding DNA: TGTGCCAGCCCCCCGGGGGGACTAGCGGGCAACAATGAGCAGTTCTTC.

V usage is TRBV30 and J usage is TRBJ2-7; D gene ambiguous. This CDR3 has 12 residues. Per germline, CDR1 GTSNPN and CDR2 SVGIG (reference sequence). V lost 3 bases, J lost 1 base, and 7 bases lay in between. The CDR3, as DNA: TGTGCCTGGAGCGCGGTTTCCTACGAGCAGTACTTC. Amino acids: CAWSAVSYEQYF.

This chain links TRBV7-2 with TRBJ2-7; 11 bases are shared with TRBD2. The CDR3 covers 16 residues. V lost 5 bases to trimming and J lost 5 bases; unmatched junction nucleotides: 11. Per germline, CDR1 SGHTA and CDR2 FQGNSA. The CDR3 nucleotides read TGTGCCAGCAGCCCTAGGGGCCTAGCGGGGGGAAACGAGCAGTACTTC. It is translated as CASSPRGLAGGNEQYF.

In nucleotides, the CDR3 is TGTGCCAGCAGCTCGGGACAGGGGGTTCAGCCCCAGCATTTT. As protein: CASSSGQGVQPQHF. The chain links TRBV5-8 to TRBJ1-5; 11 nucleotides agree with TRBD1. This CDR3 has 14 amino acids. V dropped 3 bases and J dropped 6; count of bases not matched to a gene: 2. Germline assignment: CDR1 SGHTS and CDR2 YDEGEE.

The chain is built from TRBV5-4 and TRBJ2-7, with 7 bases aligning to TRBD2. The V gene's germline CDR1 is SGHNT and CDR2 YYREEE (reference sequence). The CDR3 length is 15 residues. V gave up 0 bases and J gave up 3 bases; unmatched junction bases: 6. CDR3 nucleotides: TGTGCCAGCAGCTTGGAGGCTAGCGGCCGCTACGAGCAGTACTTC. Amino acid sequence: CASSLEASGRYEQYF.

The chain combines TRBV20-1 with TRBJ2-3; D remains unclear. Trimming removed 6 bases at V and 6 bases at J, with 7 bases between. The CDR3 runs to 10 residues. Germline assignment: CDR1 DFQATT and CDR2 SNEGSKA (reference sequence). The CDR3 nucleotides are TGCAGTGCCTCCTTGGATACGCAGTATTTT. It is translated as CSASLDTQYF.

The genes are TRBV9 and TRBJ1-1; D not certain. The germline V and J ends were trimmed by 0 bases and 1 base, with 7 bases remaining between them. Germline CDR1 and CDR2: SGDLS and YYNGEE. The CDR3 consists of 14 residues. The CDR3, as DNA: TGTGCCAGCAGCGTAGGATCCGGGAACACTGAAGCTTTCTTT. Residues: CASSVGSGNTEAFF.

This clone was seen a handful of times. CDR3 region: CASSQQGLHEKLFF. The CDR3 coding sequence is TGTGCCAGCAGCCAACAGGGGCTCCATGAAAAACTGTTTTTT. The chain combines TRBV2 with TRBJ1-4; 7 nucleotides agree with TRBD1. CDR3 length equals 14 residues. Germline trimming cut 6 bases from V and 6 bases from J; bases unmatched to any gene: 7. Germline V gene data show CDR1 as SNHLY and CDR2 as FYNNEI.

This rearrangement joins TRBV27 to TRBJ2-1; 15 bases are a match to TRBD2. CDR3 length: 16 amino acids. The V gene end was trimmed by 7 bases and the J gene end by 5 bases; junction bases not matched to a gene: 6. CDR1 is MNHEY, CDR2 SMNVEV, per germline (reference sequence). The CDR3 bases are TGTGCCAGCAACCCGGGACTAGCGGGGGGCGACAATGAGCAGTTCTTC. Translation: CASNPGLAGGDNEQFF.

This chain links TRBV25-1 with TRBJ1-1; a possible D gene is TRBD1 (5 bases). The ends were cut back, 6 bases at V and 5 bases at J, with 19 bases in the middle. Germline V lookup: CDR1 MGHDK, CDR2 SYGVNS. There are 15 residues in the CDR3. The CDR3 spells CASSKMGGGRTEAFF. The DNA for the CDR3 is TGTGCCAGCAGCAAGATGGGGGGTGGAAGAACTGAAGCTTTCTTT.

V usage is TRBV5-1 and J usage is TRBJ2-4; D not resolved. The germline V and J ends were trimmed by 4 bases and 0 bases, with 17 bases remaining between them. There are 17 residues in the CDR3. The germline V gene encodes CDR1 SGHRS and CDR2 YFSETQ. CDR3 nucleotides: TGCGCCAGCAGCACCACGACAAACCCGAGAGCCAAAAACATTCAGTACTTC. Protein sequence: CASSTTTNPRAKNIQYF.

This clone was seen more than once but under ten times. This CDR3 is CASSAMQGVTDTQYF. The CDR3 region has the DNA TGTGCCAGCAGCGCAATGCAGGGGGTTACAGATACGCAGTATTTT. The chain uses TRBV9 and TRBJ2-3; 7 positions agree with TRBD1. The germline CDR1 and CDR2 sequences are SGDLS and YYNGEE. The CDR3 contains 15 residues. V lost 3 bases to trimming and J lost 3 bases; unmatched junction nucleotides: 7.

The V and J genes are TRBV6-1 and TRBJ1-5, with 9 bases aligning to TRBD1. This CDR3 has 14 amino acids. The ends lost 6 bases at V and 6 bases at J; junction bases unmatched: 6. Germline V lookup: CDR1 MNHNS, CDR2 SASEGT. CDR3 coding DNA: TGTGCCAGCAGGGACGGACAGGGGAGTCAGCCCCAGCATTTT. This gives the protein CASRDGQGSQPQHF.

The chain employs TRBV5-4 and TRBJ2-3; the match to TRBD2 covers 8 bases. With V trimmed by 2 bases and J by 5 bases, 10 bases remained unmatched. The CDR3 loop spans 16 amino acids. The germline V gene encodes CDR1 SGHNT and CDR2 YYREEE (reference sequence). The CDR3 DNA sequence: TGTGCCAGCAGCTTTGACGGGGGGGGACGGGGAGATACGCAGTATTTT. Protein sequence: CASSFDGGGRGDTQYF.

This chain links TRBV5-1 with TRBJ1-2; 9 bases line up with TRBD1. The CDR3 runs 13 residues. V lost 4 bases and J lost 6; bases outside the gene matches: 4. Germline V gene lookup returns CDR1 SGHRS and CDR2 YFSETQ. DNA of the CDR3: TGCGCCAGCAGCGTCGGGACAGGGCATGGCTACACCTTC. Protein sequence: CASSVGTGHGYTF.